The 3 T cell receptor beta chains below all came from one sample that was sequenced in a study of T cell responses to AZD1222 COVID-19 vaccine. Produced via immunoSEQ multiplex PCR; TCRdb's table is partial and in-frame only. The data hold fewer than 150,000 clones, with roughly 90% observed a single time. This material consisted of peripheral blood, taken on day 0 of AZD1222 vaccination. Source of these receptors: an adult in good health.

The gene calls are TRBV28 and TRBJ2-3, with D unresolved. Germline CDR1 and CDR2: MDHEN and SYDVKM. The CDR3 spans 12 residues. Trimming took 5 bases from V and 3 from J, leaving 6 bases between them. The CDR3 sequence: CASSRTTDTQYF. The DNA for the CDR3 is TGTGCCAGCAGTCGAACGACAGATACGCAGTATTTT.

J is TRBJ1-2 and V is TRBV19; D remains unclear. The V end was cut by 1 base, the J end by 6 bases, with 15 bases between. Germline V gives CDR1 LNHDA, CDR2 SQIVND (reference sequence). The CDR3 is made up of 15 amino acids. The chain's CDR3 is CASSIGIAGYDGYTF. DNA for the CDR3: TGTGCCAGTAGTATAGGGATCGCAGGATACGATGGCTACACCTTC. The whole variable domain, remainder taken from reference TRBV19 and TRBJ1-2, is DGGITQSPKYLFRKEGQNVTLSCEQNLNHDAMYWYRQDPGQGLRLIYYSQIVNDFQKGDIAEGYSVSREKKESFPLTVTSAQKNPTAFYLCASSIGIAGYDGYTFGSGTRLTVV.

The chain joins TRBV19 to TRBJ1-5, with D tentatively TRBD1 (5 bases). The V gene's germline CDR1 is LNHDA and CDR2 SQIVND (reference sequence). CDR3 size: 14 residues. Trimming removed 3 bases from V and 6 bases from J, with 12 bases in between. The CDR3 coding sequence is TGTGCCAGTAGTATTGAGGGGCGCGGTCAGCCCCAGCATTTT. Translated, it gives CASSIEGRGQPQHF. The complete variable domain, with remaining parts taken from reference TRBV19 and TRBJ1-5, reads DGGITQSPKYLFRKEGQNVTLSCEQNLNHDAMYWYRQDPGQGLRLIYYSQIVNDFQKGDIAEGYSVSREKKESFPLTVTSAQKNPTAFYLCASSIEGRGQPQHFGDGTRLSIL.